This T cell receptor beta chain was identified during a study of regulatory T cells in long-lasting Graves disease (dated by TCRdb to the early 2020s). About the study as a whole: Antithyroid drugs had been taken for less than 3 months by newly diagnosed Graves' disease patients. Persistent Graves' disease patients were compared with newly diagnosed Graves' disease patients by peripheral blood TCR sequencing and RNA sequencing. The study was registered as a clinical trial and conducted in China. TCR sequencing covered around 13 persistent and around 20 newly diagnosed Graves' disease patients, about 35 samples in total.

This specimen's time point label, interpreted: newly diagnosed GD, antithyroid drugs for less than 3 months. RNA was extracted from PBMCs in TRIzol for both TCR sequencing and RNA sequencing. The diagnosis of Graves' disease was made according to American Thyroid Association guidelines. Patients were recruited from an endocrinology department in Xi'an, China. Each patient gave 8.5 to 9.5 milliliters of peripheral blood, collected in an EDTA anticoagulant tube. Ficoll Paque Plus density gradient separation was used to isolate PBMCs, and no further T cell sorting was performed. An Agilent 2100 Bioanalyzer and agarose gel were used to check RNA quality, and a NanoDrop 2000 was used to measure RNA concentration. What the work shows at the level of the full study, not this receptor alone: Because the primary lesion, thyroid tissue, could not be accessed, the study looked at peripheral blood alone. Compared with newly diagnosed patients, persistent Graves' disease patients had lower TCR Shannon entropy and fewer highly expanded clones, which suggests clonal expansion. Persistent patients shared more public clonotypes among themselves (under 3,000) than newly diagnosed patients did (approximately 900). Only the TCR beta chain was sequenced and analyzed. Preferential use of TRBV28, TRBJ1-2 and TRBJ2-5 was observed in persistent disease, whereas TRBV20-1 and TRBJ2-1 were favored in newly diagnosed disease. The small sample size was acknowledged by the authors as a limitation that may reduce accuracy.

Libraries came from multiplex PCR. Data came from an Illumina HiSeq 4000. CDR3 regions were amplified by Arm-PCR with iRepertoire HTBI primers to construct TCR beta libraries. Before sequencing, the PCR products underwent gel purification. Regarding the original processing steps: Across samples, 60 to 70 TRBV and 14 TRBJ segments were identified and used for gene usage analysis of CDR3 amino acid clonotypes. COPE and FqMerger were used to merge the filtered high-quality paired reads into contigs. Contigs were aligned with BLAST to IMGT TRBV, TRBD and TRBJ reference genes, and CDR3 was defined per IMGT. Any clonotype with a frequency above 0.1% was counted as a highly expanded clone. Repertoire diversity was measured by Shannon entropy, and V-J evenness by the Gini coefficient. Clonotypes shared by more than one individual were considered public. Clones were called with MiXCR by TCRdb after fastp trimmed the public reads at Q25, and only in-frame beta chains were retained. Every CDR3 protein is listed once, alongside the most common genes and DNA of its rows. The V and J calls and clone size come from TCRdb's table, not from the authors' own analysis. In this sample the table shows approximately 490,000 distinct CDR3 sequences, roughly 15% of which occur a single time. Jointly, the top ten make up approximately 12% of the sample.

Regarding this clonotype: What antigen it recognizes has not been identified. Being one base from a much bigger clone, this may be a read error.

Spanning cysteine to phenylalanine, the CDR3 consists of 13 amino acids. The CDR3 DNA has 39 bases and is translated from base 1. Based on the germline V gene (reference sequence), the CDR1 and CDR2 sequences are DFQATT and SNEGSKA. The sample was also reused in another study, on T cells in Graves' hyperthyroidism and ophthalmopathy. The second publication reports: A patient counted as having stable Graves' hyperthyroidism if no progression to ophthalmopathy occurred over 18 months of follow-up. Hyperthyroidism patients were newly diagnosed, had a disease duration of under 2 months, and were aged 18 to 65 years. The study excluded patients with uncontrolled infections, other autoimmune diseases, pregnancy or lactation. Diagnoses were established on the basis of clinical symptoms, serum thyroxine and TRAb, thyroid ultrasound, and orbital computed tomography. For the first round of RT-PCR on the TCR CDR3, the HTBI primer set was used together with the Qiagen OneStep RT-PCR kit. Most expanded thyroid clonotypes (frequency above 0.001) were also detected in blood, suggesting blood repertoires may reflect thyroid immune responses. Ophthalmopathy was separated from stable hyperthyroidism by a 13 V-J signature model, with about 86% sensitivity and 81% to 83% specificity obtained in cross-validation and 80%/75% obtained in testing. In validation, the model predicted progression to ophthalmopathy a median of approximately 6.3 months before onset, with approximately 68% sensitivity and more than 72% specificity. To identify TCR V-J signatures that set the groups apart, the researchers used a discovery cohort of 90 to 100 patients, made up of under 45 with Graves' ophthalmopathy and about 60 with stable Graves' hyperthyroidism. Prospective prediction of ophthalmopathy was tested in an independent validation cohort of 18 to 20 hyperthyroidism patients and around 16 patients who later progressed to ophthalmopathy. The 95 to 100 discovery patients were randomly divided into training and test sets at a 7:3 ratio. In about six Graves' hyperthyroidism patients, the study also compared T-cell repertoires from thyroid tissue with T-cell repertoires from blood. Once sampling was done, hyperthyroidism patients were given methimazole at a starting dose of 30 mg daily, whereas ophthalmopathy patients were given high-dose intravenous methylprednisolone. Libraries were constructed in a second round of multiplex PCR, after which size selection and purification were performed. Libraries were sequenced paired-end with 100 bp reads on an Illumina HiSeq2000. SOAPnuke was used to process the raw data, with reads discarded if the reads contained adapters or uncalled bases, had a mean Phred below 15, or lacked an exact constant-primer or identifier match. High-quality paired reads were merged with COPE v1.2.5, and unique nucleotide sequences were defined as clonotypes. MiTCR v1.1 was used to align the clonotypes against IMGT TRBV, TRBD and TRBJ reference segments. Analysis was restricted to V-J combinations with a frequency above 0.0001, which covered just over 98% of repertoires. A TCS score was defined as the ratio of F50 (clonal expansion) to E x V (chaos), with BLOSUM62-based TCRdist applied between CDR3 peptides within each V-J. Welch's t-statistics and random forest reduced roughly 530 V-J features to around 14, which were used in a naive Bayes classifier (R e1071). No statistical method was used to fix the sample size in advance, and group allocation was not hidden from the investigators. The paper describes TCR Vbeta CDR3 sequencing of 120 to 150 peripheral blood samples, made up of some 40 ophthalmopathy patients, more than 70 hyperthyroidism patients and 17 progressor patients.

The source of this sequence is a middle-aged man with Graves disease. Donor details come from another sample of the same person, matched by shared clones. This receptor chain uses TRBV20-1 and TRBJ2-5; TRBD1 matches 7 bases in the middle. Specimen: peripheral blood mononuclear cells (PBMCs), collected at new diagnosis, from a patient treated with antithyroid drugs. Read as DNA, the sequence is TGCAGTGGACAGGGTATTAACCAAGAGATCCAGTACTTC. Its translation is CSGQGINQEIQYF.